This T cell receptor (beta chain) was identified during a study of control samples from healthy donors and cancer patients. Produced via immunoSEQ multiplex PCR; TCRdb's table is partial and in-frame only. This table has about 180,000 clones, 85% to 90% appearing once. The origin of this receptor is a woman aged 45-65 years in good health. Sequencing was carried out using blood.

CDR3 sequence: CASSQDVGLAGMYEQFF. CDR3 in DNA: TGTGCCAGCAGCCAAGATGTGGGACTAGCGGGGATGTATGAGCAGTTCTTC. V is TRBV3-1 (or the pseudogene TRBV3-2) and J is TRBJ2-1; TRBD2 matches 13 bases. CDR1 is LGHDT, CDR2 YNNKEL, per germline (reference sequence). V dropped 0 bases and J dropped 8; count of bases not matched to a gene: 7. The CDR3 contains 17 residues.